The 19 T cell receptor beta chains below come from one sample, sequenced in a study of T cell responses to AZD1222 COVID-19 vaccine. Method: immunoSEQ multiplex PCR; TCRdb's copy keeps in-frame clones and lacks some. The sample yields under 200,000 clones, 87% seen once. The sample was peripheral blood, taken 28 days after the second AZD1222 dose. The origin of the receptors is an adult who received the AZD1222 COVID-19 vaccine.

The gene calls are TRBV7-8 and TRBJ2-4; 8 nucleotides line up with TRBD1. The CDR3 is made up of 18 amino acids. Germline V gene data show CDR1 as SGHVS and CDR2 as FQNEAQ. The J segment lost 4 bases and the V segment lost 5 bases, leaving 16 bases of the junction unmatched. CDR3 amino acids: CASSLTHRDRTFKNIQYF. The DNA for the CDR3 is TGTGCCAGCAGCCTGACCCACCGGGACAGGACTTTTAAAAACATTCAGTACTTC.

For this clone: In the same sample, other DNA sequences code for this CDR3. V and J are TRBV19 and TRBJ1-5; D uncertain. Germline CDR1 reads LNHDA; CDR2 reads SQIVND (reference sequence). This CDR3 spans 13 amino acids. V was trimmed by 5 bases and J by 0 bases, leaving 5 bases between them. The DNA for the CDR3 is TGTGCCAGTAGTCCTTATAGCAATCAGCCCCAGCATTTT. It translates to CASSPYSNQPQHF.

CDR3 nucleotide sequence: TGTGCCAGCAGCCTACTCACGGGAGGATCCGGGGAGCTGTTTTTT. It encodes CASSLLTGGSGELFF. This sequence joins TRBV4-2 and TRBJ2-2, with TRBD2 matching over 7 bases. In germline, CDR1 is LGHNA, CDR2 YNFKEQ. After removal of 4 bases from V and 6 bases from J, the junction contained 8 bases not matched to a gene. The CDR3 extends over 15 amino acids.

The chain is built from TRBV2 and TRBJ1-5; the D is unclear. CDR3 length: 14 amino acids. Trimming took 5 bases from V and 2 from J, leaving 10 bases between them. The germline gives CDR1 SNHLY, CDR2 FYNNEI. This CDR3 is CASSRSIGNQPQHF. The CDR3 DNA reads as TGTGCCAGCAGTCGGAGTATTGGCAATCAGCCCCAGCATTTT.

The chain has TRBV19 and TRBJ1-5, with TRBD1 matching 12 bases. The J segment lost 2 bases and the V segment lost 4 bases, leaving 9 bases of the junction unmatched. Per the germline V gene, CDR1 is LNHDA and CDR2 is SQIVND (reference sequence). The CDR3 runs to 18 residues. CDR3: CASSKGTGGVGGNQPQHF. The CDR3 nucleotides read TGTGCCAGTAGTAAAGGGACAGGGGGCGTGGGTGGCAATCAGCCCCAGCATTTT. The full variable domain, its missing parts supplied by reference TRBV19 and TRBJ1-5, is DGGITQSPKYLFRKEGQNVTLSCEQNLNHDAMYWYRQDPGQGLRLIYYSQIVNDFQKGDIAEGYSVSREKKESFPLTVTSAQKNPTAFYLCASSKGTGGVGGNQPQHFGDGTRLSIL.

This rearrangement joins TRBV21-1 to TRBJ1-2; TRBD1, the table's D call, was not compared with the DNA. TRBV21-1 is listed as a pseudogene. This CDR3 comprises 12 residues. Written as DNA, the CDR3 is TGTGCGGCACCCACAGGTAACTATGGCTACACCTTC. This gives the protein CAAPTGNYGYTF.

The V and J genes are TRBV7-6 and TRBJ2-3; 7 nucleotides line up with TRBD2. Losses at the gene ends were 6 bases for V and 0 bases for J; bases not matched to a gene: 12. The CDR3 totals 17 residues. Germline-derived CDR1 and CDR2 are SGHVS and FNYEAQ. Written as DNA, the CDR3 is TGTGCCAGCAGTATAGGGTGGTGGCGGGAGAGCACAGATACGCAGTATTTT. It yields the protein CASSIGWWRESTDTQYF. Combining the CDR3 with reference TRBV7-6 and TRBJ2-3 gives the whole variable domain GAGVSQSPRYKVTKRGQDVALRCDPISGHVSLYWYRQALGQGPEFLTYFNYEAQQDKSGLPNDRFSAERPEGSISTLTIQRTEQRDSAMYRCASSIGWWRESTDTQYFGPGTRLTVL.

In DNA form, the CDR3 reads TGTGCCAGCAGTTACTCGACAGGTGGTGGCTACACCTTC. Its translation is CASSYSTGGGYTF. This chain connects TRBV6-2 or TRBV6-3 to TRBJ1-2; the D gene is possibly TRBD1 (6 bases). The CDR3 has 13 residues. The germline V and J ends were trimmed by 0 bases and 7 bases, with 9 bases remaining between them. The V gene's germline CDR1 is MNHEY and CDR2 SVGEGT.

This clone was counted a single time. The rearrangement joins TRBV5-4 to TRBJ1-2; TRBD1 aligns across 11 bases. This CDR3 spans 18 amino acids. The V gene's germline CDR1 is SGHNT and CDR2 YYREEE (reference sequence). The trim removed 0 bases at V and 0 bases at J, leaving 7 bases unmatched. CDR3 bases: TGTGCCAGCAGCTTGGGTGGTGGACAGGGGGCATCTAACTATGGCTACACCTTC. Protein: CASSLGGGQGASNYGYTF.

CDR3 sequence reads: CASSDLPGLNEQYF. CDR3 DNA sequence: TGTGCCAGCAGTGACCTACCGGGACTCAACGAGCAGTACTTC. The V gene is TRBV2, the J gene TRBJ2-7; a weak D match, TRBD2 (6 bases). This CDR3 comprises 14 residues. The V end lost 3 bases, the J end lost 5 bases, and 14 bases lay between the germline ends. Per germline, CDR1 SNHLY and CDR2 FYNNEI. Drawing the rest from reference TRBV2 and TRBJ2-7, the complete variable domain is EPEVTQTPSHQVTQMGQEVILRCVPISNHLYFYWYRQILGQKVEFLVSFYNNEISEKSEIFDDQFSVERPDGSNFTLKIRSTKLEDSAMYFCASSDLPGLNEQYFGPGTRLTVT.

The chain employs TRBV2 and TRBJ1-3; tentative D call: TRBD1 (5 bases). V gave up 1 base and J gave up 1 base, with 11 bases separating them. CDR1 SNHLY and CDR2 FYNNEI come from the germline V gene. The CDR3 runs to 16 residues. The CDR3 loop reads CASSEGLGTSGNTIYF. In DNA form, the CDR3 reads TGTGCCAGCAGTGAAGGGTTAGGGACGTCTGGAAACACCATATATTTT.

The V and J genes are TRBV7-9 and TRBJ1-5, with D perhaps TRBD1 (5 bases). Trimming left V 6 bases short and J 1 base short, with 10 bases between. CDR1 and CDR2 from the germline V gene are SEHNR and FQNEAQ (reference sequence). CDR3 size: 14 residues. CDR3 sequence reads: CASSIRGSNQPQHF. The CDR3 coding sequence is TGTGCCAGCAGTATCCGGGGGAGCAATCAGCCCCAGCATTTT.

With respect to this clone: This sample also contains other DNA sequences that code for the same CDR3. The DNA of the CDR3 is TGTGCCAGCAGTGAAGGGCAGGGGAACTCTGGAAACACCATATATTTT. Translated, it gives CASSEGQGNSGNTIYF. The genes are TRBV2 and TRBJ1-3; the D gene is possibly TRBD1 (6 bases). The CDR3 totals 16 residues. In germline, CDR1 is SNHLY, CDR2 FYNNEI. V lost 1 base to trimming and J lost 0 bases, with 10 bases between them.

The chain recombines TRBV7-8 with TRBJ1-3, with unresolved D. The V and J ends lost 5 bases and 4 bases respectively, with 15 bases between them. The germline gives CDR1 SGHVS, CDR2 FQNEAQ. The CDR3 length is 15 residues. Written as DNA, the CDR3 is TGTGCCAGCAGCCGAGAGGCCACCCAAGGAAACACCATATATTTT. Its protein is CASSREATQGNTIYF.

The chain joins TRBV3-1 (or the pseudogene TRBV3-2) to TRBJ1-4; no firm D call. There are 15 residues in the CDR3. CDR1 is LGHDT, CDR2 YNNKEL, per germline (reference sequence). V gave up 4 bases and J gave up 2 bases, with 11 bases separating them. This chain's CDR3 is CASSRIGVTNEKLFF. Written as DNA, the CDR3 is TGTGCCAGCAGCCGAATTGGGGTTACTAATGAAAAACTGTTTTTT.

This chain joins TRBV15 and TRBJ2-7; D unclear. The CDR3 contains 13 residues. The germline V gene has CDR1 LNHNV and CDR2 YYDKDF (reference sequence). V was pared by 0 bases and J by 3 bases, with 6 bases between. CDR3 in amino acids: CATSRDLGYEQYF. The CDR3 nucleotides are TGTGCCACCAGCAGAGATCTAGGCTACGAGCAGTACTTC.

Written as DNA, the CDR3 is TGTGCCAGCAACACACTGCTTGGGGGCCAAGAGACCCAGTACTTC. Translated, it gives CASNTLLGGQETQYF. The V call is TRBV6-6, the J call TRBJ2-5; D might be TRBD1 or TRBD2, each matching 5 bases. V was shortened by 7 bases and J by 1 base, with 16 bases between the two germline ends. CDR1 and CDR2 (germline): MNHNY, SVGAGI (reference sequence). The CDR3 has 15 amino acids.

This chain links TRBV7-8 with TRBJ1-6; unclear D gene. Germline V gene sequence: CDR1 SGHVS, CDR2 FQNEAQ. Trimming took off 1 base at V and 8 bases at J, with 12 bases between the two ends. This CDR3 spans 15 amino acids. DNA for the CDR3: TGTGCCAGCAGCTTAGTAGGGCTGATGGATTCACCCCTCCACTTT. Translation gives CASSLVGLMDSPLHF.

This chain joins TRBV3-1 (or the pseudogene TRBV3-2) and TRBJ2-3; possible D gene TRBD2, 6 bases. The CDR3 is 17 residues long. The germline CDR1 and CDR2 sequences are LGHDT and YNNKEL (reference sequence). The V and J ends lost 1 base and 1 base respectively, with 15 bases between them. The CDR3 DNA reads as TGTGCCAGCAGCCAAGGTCAGAGTGGAGGGGGCACAGATACGCAGTATTTT. It codes for CASSQGQSGGGTDTQYF.